The entry below gives a single T cell receptor beta chain sequence along with its context. Method: immunoSEQ multiplex PCR; TCRdb's copy keeps in-frame clones and lacks some. The sample contains 40,000 to 45,000 clones, about nine tenths of which appear only once. From germline, CDR1 is SGHTA and CDR2 FQGNSA. The CDR3 spans 14 residues. V lost 3 bases, J lost 5 bases, and 3 bases stayed unmatched. This record comes from a study of T cell changes during pregnancy in multiple sclerosis. This TCR came from a female donor with multiple sclerosis, enrolled in a pregnancy study. The sequencing here drew on CD4+ T cells from peripheral blood mononuclear cells, taken before pregnancy. V gene TRBV7-2 combines with J gene TRBJ2-3; 9 bases agree with TRBD2. The CDR3 bases are TGTGCCAGCAGCTTGGGGACTAGCCTAGATACGCAGTATTTT. It translates to CASSLGTSLDTQYF.